This T cell receptor (beta chain) was observed in a study of blood T cell repertoires in COVID-19. V lost 6 bases and J 3 bases, leaving 14 bases between the germline ends. Germline CDR1 reads SEHNR; CDR2 reads FQNEAQ (reference sequence). The CDR3 has 14 amino acids. Some clones are missing from TCRdb's copy, which holds only in-frame ones; the method was immunoSEQ multiplex PCR. The table includes 150,000 to 200,000 clones, roughly 79% detected once. Material for sequencing was peripheral blood. The TCR sequence derives from a woman over 75 with acute or convalescent COVID-19. The chain is built from TRBV7-9 and TRBJ1-2, with D possibly matching TRBD1 (5 bases). In DNA form, the CDR3 reads TGTGCCAGCAGGGTAGGGGAGGGGTACTATGGCTACACCTTC. This codes for CASRVGEGYYGYTF.